These T cell receptor beta chains were read from a single sample in a study of cytomegalovirus exposure and HLA in healthy donors. The protocol was immunoSEQ multiplex PCR, while the TCRdb copy is restricted to in-frame clones and leaves out a portion. The sample totals roughly 80,000 clones; its top ten clones hold 5.5%. Sample: PBMCs. These receptors came from a girl between 10 and 17 years old in good health and CMV-seropositive. The CDR3 runs from the conserved cysteine through the conserved F or W. Each record gives: V gene, J gene, D gene, CDR3 DNA, CDR3 protein. A D gene is named only where the DNA matches it firmly.

TRBV5-5	TRBJ1-4	NA	TGTGCCAGCACGTTAATTGTGGCGGATGAAAAACTGTTTTTT	CASTLIVADEKLFF
TRBV29-1	TRBJ1-1	TRBD1	TGCAGCGTTGAAGGGACAGGGGCTTTCTTT	CSVEGTGAFF
TRBV25-1	TRBJ1-5	TRBD1	TGTGCCAGCAGTGATGGGGGACAGGATGGTTATCAGCCCCAGCATTTT	CASSDGGQDGYQPQHF
TRBV5-1	TRBJ1-2	TRBD1	TGCGCCAGCAGCTTAGGGGACAGGGAATACACCTTC	CASSLGDREYTF
TRBV28	TRBJ2-3	TRBD2	TGTGCCAGCACCAAAAGGATTCGGACTAGCGGGGGATTGGCAGATACGCAGTATTTT	CASTKRIRTSGGLADTQYF
TRBV5-3	TRBJ2-7	TRBD1	TGTGCCAGAAGCTCCCTTAATGGGGACAGGGGTCCCGAGCAGTACTTC	CARSSLNGDRGPEQYF
TRBV7-2	TRBJ2-7	NA	TGTGCCAGCAGTTCCAGACAGGTCACCTACGAGCAGTACTTC	CASSSRQVTYEQYF
TRBV7-2	TRBJ1-2	NA	TGTGCCAGCAGCTTCGGACAGGGCTACACCTTC	CASSFGQGYTF
TRBV28	TRBJ2-7	TRBD1	TGTGCCAGCAGCCTTAATCCCCGACAGGGTCTAAGCTCCTACGAGCAGTACTTC	CASSLNPRQGLSSYEQYF
TRBV18	TRBJ2-7	NA	TGTGCCAGCTCACCACGGGAGCCCTACGAGCAGTACTTC	CASSPREPYEQYF
TRBV7-2	TRBJ1-2	NA	TGTGCCAGCAGCTTAGTAACAGACTATGGCTACACCTTC	CASSLVTDYGYTF
TRBV5-1	TRBJ2-7	TRBD1	TGCGCCAGCAGAGCGACAGGGCAGAACTACGAGCAGTACTTC	CASRATGQNYEQYF
TRBV9	TRBJ1-2	TRBD1	TGTGCCAGTAACAGGGGGCCGGAGGATGGCTACACCTTC	CASNRGPEDGYTF
TRBV6-5	TRBJ2-2	TRBD1	TGTGCCAGCAGCAGCGACAGGGAACCCACCGGGGAGCTGTTTTTT	CASSSDREPTGELFF
TRBV7-2	TRBJ1-1	NA	TGTGCCAGCAGGTTCCTAGGCAGCACTGAAGCTTTCTTT	CASRFLGSTEAFF
TRBV15	TRBJ2-7	TRBD1	TGTGCCACCAGCGGACAGGGGTCTAACTACGAGCAGTACTTC	CATSGQGSNYEQYF
TRBV30	TRBJ2-2	NA	TGTGCCTGGAGCAGGGCCGGGGAGCTGTTTTTT	CAWSRAGELFF
TRBV18	TRBJ2-1	TRBD2	TGTGCCAGCTCACCGGCGGGGGACGACAATGAGCAGTTCTTC	CASSPAGDDNEQFF
TRBV4-2	TRBJ1-1	TRBD1	TGTGCCAGCAGCCAGAACAGTATCAGGGGGCGCACAGGCACTGAAGCTTTCTTT	CASSQNSIRGRTGTEAFF
TRBV11-2	TRBJ1-1	NA	TGTGCCAGCAGCTCCCCCAGCACTGAAGCTTTCTTT	CASSSPSTEAFF
TRBV7-9	TRBJ2-5	NA	TGTGCCAGCAGCTTAGCTGGCTTACAAGAGACCCAGTACTTC	CASSLAGLQETQYF